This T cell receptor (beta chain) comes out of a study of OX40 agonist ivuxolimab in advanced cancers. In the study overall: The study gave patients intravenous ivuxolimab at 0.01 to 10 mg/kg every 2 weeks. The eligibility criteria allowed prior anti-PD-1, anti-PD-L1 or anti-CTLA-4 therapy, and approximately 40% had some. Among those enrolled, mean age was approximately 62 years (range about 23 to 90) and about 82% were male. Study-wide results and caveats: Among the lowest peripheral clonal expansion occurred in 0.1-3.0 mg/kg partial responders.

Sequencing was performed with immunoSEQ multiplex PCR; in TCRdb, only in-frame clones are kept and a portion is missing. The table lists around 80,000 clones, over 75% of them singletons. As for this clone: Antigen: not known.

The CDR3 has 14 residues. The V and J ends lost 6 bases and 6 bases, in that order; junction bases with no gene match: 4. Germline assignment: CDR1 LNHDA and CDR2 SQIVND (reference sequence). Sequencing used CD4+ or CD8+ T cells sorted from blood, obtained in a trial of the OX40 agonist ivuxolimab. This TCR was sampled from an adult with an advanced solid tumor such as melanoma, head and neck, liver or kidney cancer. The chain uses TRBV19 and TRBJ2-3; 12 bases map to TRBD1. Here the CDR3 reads CASSTGTGGDTQYF. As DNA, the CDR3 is TGTGCCAGTAGCACCGGGACAGGGGGCGATACGCAGTATTTT.